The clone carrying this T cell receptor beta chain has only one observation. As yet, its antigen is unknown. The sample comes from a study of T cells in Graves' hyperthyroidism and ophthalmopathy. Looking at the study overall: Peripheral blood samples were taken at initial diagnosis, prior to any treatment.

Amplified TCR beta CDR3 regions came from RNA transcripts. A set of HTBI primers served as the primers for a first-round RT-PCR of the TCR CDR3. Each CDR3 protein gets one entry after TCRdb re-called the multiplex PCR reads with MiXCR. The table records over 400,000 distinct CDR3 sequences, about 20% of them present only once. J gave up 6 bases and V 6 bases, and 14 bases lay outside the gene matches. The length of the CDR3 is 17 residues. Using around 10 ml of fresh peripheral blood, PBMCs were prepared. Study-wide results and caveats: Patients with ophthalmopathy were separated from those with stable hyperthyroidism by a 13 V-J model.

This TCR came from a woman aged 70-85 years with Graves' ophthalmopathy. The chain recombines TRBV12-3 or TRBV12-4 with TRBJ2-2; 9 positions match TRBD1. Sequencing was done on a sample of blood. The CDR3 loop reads CASSSRGGTGRSGELFF. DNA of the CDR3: TGTGCCAGCAGCTCCCGTGGCGGGACAGGGAGGTCCGGGGAGCTGTTTTTT.